This T cell receptor beta chain comes out of a study of tumor-infiltrating lymphocytes in oesophageal squamous cell carcinoma (dated by TCRdb to the mid-2010s). Library preparation used PCR. For sequencing, an Illumina HiSeq 2000 was employed. Through fastp at Q25 and MiXCR, TCRdb rebuilt clones from the public reads, retaining in-frame beta chains. Each CDR3 protein appears once, grouped with its most common genes and DNA. The sample has more than 15,000 distinct CDR3 sequences on record, about 50% of them singletons. About a quarter of the sample is held by the ten biggest clonotypes. There are 13 amino acids in the CDR3, from cysteine to phenylalanine inclusive. The DNA shown is the 39-base CDR3, in frame from base 1. The germline V gene encodes CDR1 MNHEY and CDR2 SMNVEV (reference sequence). Turning to this clonotype: This receptor's antigen is unknown. Base qualities are missing; no much larger clone stands one base away.

The sequence was obtained from a male donor with esophageal squamous cell carcinoma. Material for sequencing was esophageal tumor tissue. The sequence links TRBV27 to TRBJ2-5, with no D gene named confidently. The assigned J gene may be wrong: the sequence end matches TRBJ2-1 better. The DNA sequence reads TGTGCCAGCAGTTCCGCAGGTTCAAATGAGCAGTTCTTC. Its protein product is CASSSAGSNEQFF.